This is a list of T cell receptor beta chains from one sample in a study of CD8 T cells in Susac syndrome. One entry per CDR3 protein, called by TCRdb with MiXCR from the immunoSEQ multiplex PCR reads. Counted here are about 80,000 distinct CDR3 sequences, 75% to 95% occurring once; the ten biggest clones make up roughly 0.49%. Material for sequencing was CD8+ T cells from PBMCs. These receptors were taken from a human donor with multiple sclerosis. Both conserved end residues are part of each CDR3. D genes are given only for firm matches. Where a row states a size, it is once, few, many or the class of an expanded clone; other rows omit it.

CDR3 length: 15
V gene: TRBV6-1
D gene: TRBD2
J gene: TRBJ2-2
clone size: NA
CDR3 DNA: TGTGCCAGCAGGACGCTAGCGGGGGACACCGGGGAGCTGTTTTTT
CDR3 protein: CASRTLAGDTGELFF

CDR3 length: 15
V gene: TRBV28
D gene: TRBD1
J gene: TRBJ1-4
clone size: NA
CDR3 DNA: TGTGCCAGCAGTCCGACGGACAGGGGGCAAGAAAAACTGTTTTTT
CDR3 protein: CASSPTDRGQEKLFF

CDR3 length: 19
V gene: TRBV2
D gene: TRBD2
J gene: TRBJ2-3
clone size: NA
CDR3 DNA: TGTGCCAGCCTTAGGACTAGCGGGGGGCCGGACCCATACACAGATACGCAGTATTTT
CDR3 protein: CASLRTSGGPDPYTDTQYF

CDR3 length: 15
V gene: TRBV28
D gene: TRBD2
J gene: TRBJ2-7
clone size: NA
CDR3 DNA: TGTGCCAGCAGTTTCGGGGGGGAGAGCTCCTACGAGCAGTACTTC
CDR3 protein: CASSFGGESSYEQYF

CDR3 length: 15
V gene: TRBV9
D gene: NA
J gene: TRBJ1-1
clone size: NA
CDR3 DNA: TGTGCCAGCAGCCCTGCGGGGGGCCCTAACACTGAAGCTTTCTTT
CDR3 protein: CASSPAGGPNTEAFF

CDR3 length: 14
V gene: TRBV3-1
D gene: NA
J gene: TRBJ1-1
clone size: NA
CDR3 DNA: TGTGCCAGCAGCCAACCGACAGGACTGCACGGAACTTTCTTT
CDR3 protein: CASSQPTGLHGTFF

CDR3 length: 17
V gene: TRBV27
D gene: TRBD1
J gene: TRBJ2-6
clone size: NA
CDR3 DNA: TGTGCCAGCAGTCCCCGGGACAGAATTGCTGGGGCCAACGTCCTGACTTTC
CDR3 protein: CASSPRDRIAGANVLTF

CDR3 length: 18
V gene: TRBV13
D gene: TRBD1
J gene: TRBJ2-1
clone size: NA
CDR3 DNA: TGTGCCAGCAGCTTATGGGCGGACCGACAGGGCTCCTACAATGAGCAGTTCTTC
CDR3 protein: CASSLWADRQGSYNEQFF

CDR3 length: 17
V gene: TRBV20-1
D gene: TRBD2
J gene: TRBJ2-1
clone size: NA
CDR3 DNA: TGCAGTGCTAGAGACCCCCTAGGGACTACCTACTACAATGAGCAGTTCTTC
CDR3 protein: CSARDPLGTTYYNEQFF

CDR3 length: 13
V gene: TRBV19
D gene: NA
J gene: TRBJ1-2
clone size: few
CDR3 DNA: TGTGCCAGTAGCTACGGACTCTGGGATGGCTACACCTTC
CDR3 protein: CASSYGLWDGYTF

CDR3 length: 15
V gene: TRBV2
D gene: TRBD1
J gene: TRBJ1-4
clone size: NA
CDR3 DNA: TGTGCCAGCAGTCCCACAGGGGTTGGCTATGAAAAACTGTTTTTT
CDR3 protein: CASSPTGVGYEKLFF

CDR3 length: 15
V gene: TRBV20-1
D gene: TRBD1
J gene: TRBJ2-1
clone size: NA
CDR3 DNA: TGCAGTGCTAGAGCGCACGGGACAGGAGGATATGAGCAGTTCTTC
CDR3 protein: CSARAHGTGGYEQFF

CDR3 length: 15
V gene: TRBV5-1
D gene: NA
J gene: TRBJ1-1
clone size: once
CDR3 DNA: TGCGCCAGCAGCTTGTTCGTGGACATGAACACTGAAGCTTTCTTT
CDR3 protein: CASSLFVDMNTEAFF

CDR3 length: 13
V gene: TRBV20-1
D gene: NA
J gene: TRBJ2-7
clone size: NA
CDR3 DNA: TGCAGTGCTAGAGACCCGGACTCCTACGAGCAGTACTTC
CDR3 protein: CSARDPDSYEQYF